The rows below give T cell receptor beta chains drawn from one sample of a study of T cells after yellow fever vaccination. A single record per CDR3 protein comes from TCRdb applying MiXCR to the 5' RACE reads. The sample lists 360,000 or so distinct CDR3 sequences; approximately 10% were seen once. The sample consisted of PBMCs, taken on the day of the first yellow fever vaccination. These receptor sequences come from a man between 18 and 29 years old who received the YFV17D yellow fever vaccine. CDR3s leave out the opening cysteine and the closing phenylalanine or tryptophan. Fields, in order: V gene, J gene, CDR3 protein.

TRBV7-3	TRBJ2-3	ASSPQAGTDTQY
TRBV7-9	TRBJ1-2	ASSLRTNYGYT
TRBV7-9	TRBJ2-5	ASRVETGREAQY
TRBV12-3/TRBV12-4	TRBJ2-5	ASTTRSFGAQY
TRBV29-1	TRBJ2-1	SVVWLVYNEQF
TRBV7-8	TRBJ2-4	ASSLWYSGPENIQY
TRBV7-2	TRBJ2-5	ASSTGLAYETQY
TRBV25-1	TRBJ2-2	ASSEYHEGGDGELF
TRBV20-1	TRBJ2-1	SALQGPFPYNEQF
TRBV12-3/TRBV12-4	TRBJ2-5	ASSLGEGVSETQY
TRBV6-5	TRBJ1-6	ASSYSRGQVNSPLH
TRBV7-8	TRBJ2-2	ASSSQGRTGELF
TRBV18	TRBJ1-2	ASSQRTGEGYT
TRBV12-3/TRBV12-4	TRBJ2-2	ASSFGQFNTGELF
TRBV7-2	TRBJ2-5	ASSPIAGGRDLETQY
TRBV5-1	TRBJ1-1	ASSFGPANTEAF
TRBV5-1	TRBJ2-5	ASKEPSGGEETQY
TRBV29-1	TRBJ2-2	SGRTSGGSTGELF
TRBV7-2	TRBJ1-5	ASTPGQGIQPQH
TRBV6-2/TRBV6-3	TRBJ2-1	ASSYLQGKGGEQF
TRBV20-1	TRBJ1-5	SARFIGPQPQH
TRBV3-1	TRBJ2-5	ASSPLDSQETQY
TRBV20-1	TRBJ2-1	SARFPGEGNEQF
TRBV11-2	TRBJ1-1	ASSLDRVYTEAF
TRBV29-1	TRBJ2-3	SVEVGRTDTQY
TRBV3-1	TRBJ2-1	ASSQEVVFRKNEQF
TRBV7-9	TRBJ1-2	ASSRRDRGYGYT
TRBV6-5	TRBJ1-2	ASRPSGGDGYT
TRBV29-1	TRBJ2-1	SAVDRYNEQF
TRBV7-3	TRBJ2-4	ASSLTGAGLQNIQY
TRBV6-5	TRBJ1-2	ASSFHRVGYGYT
TRBV6-1	TRBJ2-2	ASSERPGNTGELF
TRBV9	TRBJ2-5	ASSVDSGGPQETQY
TRBV6-6	TRBJ2-5	ASTWTVQETQY
TRBV5-4	TRBJ2-5	ASSSGTSGDGGRVETQY
TRBV9	TRBJ1-6	ASSVVGANSPLH
TRBV11-2	TRBJ2-1	ASSRDLSHEQF
TRBV28	TRBJ2-1	ASIGQALVGIHEQF
TRBV5-4	TRBJ1-2	ASSFPGGNGYT
TRBV9	TRBJ1-1	ASSVNTGIDTEAF